Listed here are 27 T cell receptor beta chains from one sample, sequenced in a study of beta chain features in type 1 diabetes. Since all of the isolated RNA was reverse transcribed, expressed TCRB transcripts were what got sequenced. Data came from immunoSEQ multiplex PCR; TCRdb stores just in-frame clones and leaves some out. The sample lists about 360,000 clones; 10% to 15% were seen once. Sequenced material: naive CD4+ T cells from blood. Receptors originate from a man aged 18-30 years in good health.

The V and J genes are TRBV15 and TRBJ1-2; TRBD1 matches 7 bases. The CDR3 is 15 residues long. Losses at the gene ends were 0 bases for V and 5 bases for J; bases not matched to a gene: 6. The germline gives CDR1 LNHNV, CDR2 YYDKDF (reference sequence). The CDR3 is CATSRDPTGMYGYTF. CDR3 bases: TGTGCCACCAGCAGAGACCCGACAGGGATGTATGGCTACACCTTC. Based on the CDR3 plus reference TRBV15 and TRBJ1-2, the full variable domain is DAMVIQNPRYQVTQFGKPVTLSCSQTLNHNVMYWYQQKSSQAPKLLFHYYDKDFNNEADTPDNFQSRRPNTSFCFLDIRSPGLGDTAMYLCATSRDPTGMYGYTFGSGTRLTVV.

This clone was counted a few times. This sequence joins TRBV6-5 and TRBJ1-4, with 7 bases lining up with TRBD1. CDR1 is MNHEY and CDR2 is SVGAGI in the germline V gene. After removal of 5 bases from V and 7 bases from J, the junction contained 1 base not matched to a gene. The CDR3 is 12 amino acids. CDR3 bases: TGTGCCAGCAGTCGACAGGGTGAAAAACTGTTTTTT. Translation gives CASSRQGEKLFF.

The CDR3 spells CASSLNRKNEKLFF. The CDR3 DNA sequence: TGTGCCAGCAGCTTGAACAGAAAGAATGAAAAACTGTTTTTT. This sequence joins TRBV4-2 and TRBJ1-4; D call uncertain. The germline gives CDR1 LGHNA, CDR2 YNFKEQ. Trimming took 5 bases from V and 5 from J, leaving 12 bases between them. The CDR3 has 14 residues.

This clone was picked up a small number of times. The V gene is TRBV14, the J gene TRBJ2-3, with 9 bases aligning to TRBD2. This CDR3 contains 13 residues. Germline V gene sequence: CDR1 SGHDN, CDR2 FVKESK. The V gene end was trimmed by 4 bases and the J gene end by 4 bases; junction bases not matched to a gene: 0. Here the CDR3 reads CASSLAGADTQYF. The DNA of the CDR3 is TGTGCCAGCAGCCTAGCGGGAGCAGATACGCAGTATTTT.

The gene calls are TRBV30 and TRBJ1-5, with D possibly being TRBD1 (5 bases). The CDR3 consists of 16 residues. V was shortened by 0 bases and J by 9 bases, with 21 bases between the two germline ends. Germline lookup yields CDR1 GTSNPN and CDR2 SVGIG (reference sequence). The chain's CDR3 is CAWSVHERAGLRPQHF. In nucleotides, the CDR3 is TGTGCCTGGAGTGTACACGAGCGGGCGGGACTTCGGCCCCAGCATTTT.

The genes are TRBV6-6 and TRBJ1-5; no definite D call. Germline assignment: CDR1 MNHNY and CDR2 SVGAGI (reference sequence). V lost 6 bases to trimming and J lost 6 bases, with 12 bases between them. CDR3 length: 13 amino acids. In nucleotides, the CDR3 is TGTGCCAGCAGGCTGCTTGAGGGTCAGCCCCAGCATTTT. It translates to CASRLLEGQPQHF.

The chain couples TRBV5-1 to TRBJ1-5; TRBD1 matches at 8 bases. Germline CDR1 SGHRS, CDR2 YFSETQ. The CDR3 has 14 residues. V was clipped by 4 bases and J by 7 bases; unmatched bases: 7. CDR3 region: CASSPVGQEQPQHF. CDR3 nucleotide sequence: TGCGCCAGCAGCCCAGTGGGACAGGAGCAGCCCCAGCATTTT.

This sequence joins TRBV29-1 and TRBJ1-1, with D possibly TRBD1 on 5 matching bases. In germline, CDR1 is SQVTM, CDR2 ANQGSEA. V lost 6 bases and J 0 bases, leaving 14 bases between the germline ends. The CDR3 is 14 amino acids. CDR3 nucleotides: TGCAGCGTACAGGATGCACTTATGAACACTGAAGCTTTCTTT. Protein product: CSVQDALMNTEAFF.

A few counts support this clone. The CDR3, as DNA: TGCGCCAGCAGCTTGGAAGGCCGGGTCTGGGAGACCCAGTACTTC. This codes for CASSLEGRVWETQYF. The chain joins TRBV5-1 to TRBJ2-5, with D unresolved. CDR1 and CDR2 from the germline V gene are SGHRS and YFSETQ. CDR3 size: 15 residues. V lost 0 bases and J 5 bases, leaving 14 bases between the germline ends. The complete variable domain, with remaining parts taken from reference TRBV5-1 and TRBJ2-5, reads KAGVTQTPRYLIKTRGQQVTLSCSPISGHRSVSWYQQTPGQGLQFLFEYFSETQRNKGNFPGRFSGRQFSNSRSEMNVSTLELGDSALYLCASSLEGRVWETQYFGPGTRLLVL.

A few counts support this clone. V gene TRBV10-3 combines with J gene TRBJ1-1, with TRBD1 matching 7 bases. This CDR3 is 13 amino acids long. Germline CDR1 reads ENHRY; CDR2 reads SYGVKD. V lost 5 bases to trimming and J lost 11 bases; unmatched junction nucleotides: 11. In DNA, the CDR3 is TGTGCCATCAGTACGCCAGACAGGGTTGGGGCTTTCTTT. Translating it yields CAISTPDRVGAFF.

The rearrangement links TRBV2 to TRBJ2-1, with TRBD2 identical over 7 bases. Germline lookup yields CDR1 SNHLY and CDR2 FYNNEI. CDR3 length equals 17 residues. V lost 1 base to trimming and J lost 6 bases; unmatched junction nucleotides: 12. The CDR3 DNA is TGTGCCAGCAGTGAAGTAAGTTCAGGCGGGAGTCCCAATGAGCAGTTCTTC. Translating it yields CASSEVSSGGSPNEQFF.

This clone occurred a few times. The chain employs TRBV7-2 and TRBJ2-7; D possibly corresponds to TRBD1 (6 bases). Trimming cost V 8 bases and J 0 bases, with 8 bases left between them. The CDR3 sequence is 12 residues long. Looked up from germline, CDR1 is SGHTA and CDR2 is FQGNSA. CDR3: CASGQSSYEQYF. The CDR3 nucleotides are TGTGCCAGCGGACAGAGCTCCTACGAGCAGTACTTC.

The chain has TRBV28 and TRBJ2-5; 10 bases match TRBD2. CDR1 and CDR2 (germline): MDHEN, SYDVKM. V lost 4 bases and J lost 1; bases outside the gene matches: 6. The CDR3 is 16 amino acids. CDR3 residues: CASSSLAGGLQETQYF. The CDR3 region has the DNA TGTGCCAGCAGTTCGTTAGCGGGGGGACTCCAAGAGACCCAGTACTTC.

This clone was seen a few times. The chain carries TRBV7-2 and TRBJ1-5; D is perhaps TRBD1 (5 bases). V gave up 5 bases and J gave up 0 bases, with 14 bases separating them. Germline assignment: CDR1 SGHTA and CDR2 FQGNSA. The CDR3 covers 16 residues. This CDR3 reads CASSIYGAYSNQPQHF. CDR3 DNA: TGTGCCAGCAGCATCTATGGGGCATATAGCAATCAGCCCCAGCATTTT.

The rearrangement links TRBV5-4 to TRBJ2-5, with D perhaps matching TRBD1 (8 bases). This CDR3 contains 16 residues. V dropped 4 bases and J dropped 2 bases, with 18 bases sitting between them. Germline V gives CDR1 SGHNT, CDR2 YYREEE (reference sequence). CDR3 sequence: CASSTTEQGGQETQYF. The CDR3 DNA follows: TGTGCCAGCAGCACGACTGAACAGGGGGGGCAAGAGACCCAGTACTTC.

The chain has TRBV18 and TRBJ2-1; weak D call: TRBD2 (5 bases). This CDR3 has 15 amino acids. Germline CDR1 KGHSH, CDR2 LQKENI. The germline V and J ends were trimmed by 0 bases and 2 bases, with 8 bases remaining between them. CDR3 nucleotides: TGTGCCAGCTCACCACCTAGCGACCCCTACAATGAGCAGTTCTTC. Translating gives CASSPPSDPYNEQFF.

This clone has more than one count but fewer than ten. The chain recombines TRBV4-3 with TRBJ2-3; 11 positions agree with TRBD2. The V segment lost 4 bases and the J segment 6 bases; nucleotides outside the gene matches: 9. Germline loops: CDR1 LGHNA, CDR2 YSLEER. The CDR3 has 16 residues. CDR3 bases: TGCGCCAGCAGCCCCGCCGTAGCGGGAGGGATGGATACGCAGTATTTT. As protein: CASSPAVAGGMDTQYF.

Written as DNA, the CDR3 is TGTGCCAGCAGCTTCACTTCCCGCAATGAGCAGTTCTTC. It specifies CASSFTSRNEQFF. The chain joins TRBV5-8 to TRBJ2-1; D is unresolved. V lost 2 bases and J lost 6, with 9 bases in between. The CDR3 is made up of 13 amino acids. Germline CDR1 reads SGHTS; CDR2 reads YDEGEE. Variable domain in full (rest from reference TRBV5-8 and TRBJ2-1): EAGVTQSPTHLIKTRGQQATLRCSPISGHTSVYWYQQALGLGLQFLLWYDEGEERNRGNFPPRFSGRQFPNYSSELNVNALELEDSALYLCASSFTSRNEQFFGPGTRLTVL.

This chain connects TRBV7-9 to TRBJ2-7; 7 bases fit TRBD2. Germline V lookup: CDR1 SEHNR, CDR2 FQNEAQ (reference sequence). V lost 1 base and J lost 7; bases outside the gene matches: 4. This CDR3 comprises 13 residues. The CDR3 DNA reads TGTGCCAGCAGCTTAGAAGGCGGGAGTGAGCAGTACTTC. It yields the protein CASSLEGGSEQYF.

In its sample, this clone was seen a few times. The chain combines TRBV7-9 with TRBJ2-5, with D possibly being TRBD2 (7 bases). This CDR3 is built from 14 residues. The V gene lost 5 bases and the J gene lost 3 bases, with 13 bases spanning the gap. Per the germline V gene, CDR1 is SEHNR and CDR2 is FQNEAQ (reference sequence). For the CDR3, the DNA is TGTGCCAGCAGCCTACGAGGGGGGGAAGAGACCCAGTACTTC. Translated, it gives CASSLRGGEETQYF.

This clone was found a few times. The chain recombines TRBV4-2 with TRBJ2-3; D is unclear. The V end was cut by 0 bases, the J end by 5 bases, with 9 bases between. CDR3 length: 14 residues. The V gene's germline CDR1 is LGHNA and CDR2 YNFKEQ. The CDR3 protein is CASSQDVIGDTQYF. In DNA, the CDR3 is TGTGCCAGCAGCCAAGATGTGATCGGAGATACGCAGTATTTT.

CDR3 bases: TGCGCCAGCAGCCAATATTTCTTAGAGAGGGGGAACTATGGCTACACCTTC. Its protein product is CASSQYFLERGNYGYTF. The chain couples TRBV4-1 to TRBJ1-2; D is possibly TRBD1 (6 bases). Trimming took 2 bases from V and 2 from J, leaving 18 bases between them. Germline loops: CDR1 MGHRA, CDR2 YSYEKL. The CDR3 is 17 residues long.

This clone was counted between two and nine times. The gene calls are TRBV4-2 and TRBJ2-6; TRBD2 is a possible D gene (6 bases). Trimming left V 2 bases short and J 2 bases short, with 10 bases between. The CDR3 runs to 16 residues. Per the germline V gene, CDR1 is LGHNA and CDR2 is YNFKEQ. CDR3 in DNA: TGTGCCAGCAGCCAAAAGGAGGGCCCTGGGGCCAACGTCCTGACTTTC. Its protein is CASSQKEGPGANVLTF.

The CDR3 DNA is TGTGCCAGCAGTTACTCGGCTGAGCAGTTCTTC. Translation: CASSYSAEQFF. This chain uses TRBV6-6 with TRBJ2-1; unclear D gene. CDR3 length: 11 residues. CDR1 is MNHNY and CDR2 is SVGAGI in the germline V gene (reference sequence). V lost 0 bases, J lost 9 bases, and 3 bases lay in between.

This chain uses TRBV6-5 with TRBJ2-7; 14 positions match TRBD2. This CDR3 comprises 16 residues. Trimming removed 4 bases from V and 2 bases from J; junction bases left unmatched: 4. CDR1 and CDR2 from the germline V gene are MNHEY and SVGAGI. The CDR3, as DNA: TGTGCCAGCAGTTCCGGGACTAGCGGGAGTGCCTACGAGCAGTACTTC. This translates into CASSSGTSGSAYEQYF.

This chain joins TRBV7-3 and TRBJ2-1; D is unclear. V was cut by 4 bases and J by 4 bases, with 5 bases left in between. Germline assignment: CDR1 SGHTA and CDR2 FQGTGA. The CDR3 length is 12 residues. This CDR3 reads CASSSTYNEQFF. Here the CDR3 DNA reads TGTGCCAGCAGCTCGACTTACAATGAGCAGTTCTTC.

The chain joins TRBV4-3 to TRBJ1-6; possibly TRBD1 for D (5 bases). CDR3 length: 17 residues. Trimming removed 4 bases from V and 10 bases from J, with 23 bases in between. Germline assignment: CDR1 LGHNA and CDR2 YSLEER. The CDR3 spells CASSLRRGGWFSSPLHF. The CDR3 DNA reads TGCGCCAGCAGCCTCCGAAGGGGAGGGTGGTTCAGCTCACCCCTCCACTTT.